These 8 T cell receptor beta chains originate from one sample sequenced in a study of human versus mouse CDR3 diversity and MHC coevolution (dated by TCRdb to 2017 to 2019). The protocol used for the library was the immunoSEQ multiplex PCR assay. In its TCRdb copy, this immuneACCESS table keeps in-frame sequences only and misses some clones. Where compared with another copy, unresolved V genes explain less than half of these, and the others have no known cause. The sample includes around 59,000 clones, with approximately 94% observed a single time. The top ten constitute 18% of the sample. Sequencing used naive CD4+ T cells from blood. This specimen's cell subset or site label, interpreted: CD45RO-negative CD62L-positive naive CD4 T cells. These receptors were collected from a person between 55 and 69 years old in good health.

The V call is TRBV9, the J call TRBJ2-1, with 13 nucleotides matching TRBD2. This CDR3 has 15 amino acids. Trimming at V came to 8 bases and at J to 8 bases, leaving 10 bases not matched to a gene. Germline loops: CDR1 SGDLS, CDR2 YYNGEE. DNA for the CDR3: TGTGCCAGGACCGCGACTAGCGGGAGGTTCCATGAGCAGTTCTTC. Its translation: CARTATSGRFHEQFF.

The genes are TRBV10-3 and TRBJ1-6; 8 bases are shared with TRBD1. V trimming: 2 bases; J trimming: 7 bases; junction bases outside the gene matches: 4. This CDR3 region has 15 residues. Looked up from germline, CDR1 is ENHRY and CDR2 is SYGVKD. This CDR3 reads CAISEGTGNNSPLHF. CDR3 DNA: TGTGCCATCAGTGAGGGGACAGGTAACAATTCACCCCTCCACTTT.

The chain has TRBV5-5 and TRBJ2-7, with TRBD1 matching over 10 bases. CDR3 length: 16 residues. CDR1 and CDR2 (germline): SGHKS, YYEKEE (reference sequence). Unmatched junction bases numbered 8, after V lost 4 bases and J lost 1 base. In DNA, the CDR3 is TGTGCCAGCAGCAGTGGAATGGGACAGGGGTCCTACGAGCAGTACTTC. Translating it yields CASSSGMGQGSYEQYF.

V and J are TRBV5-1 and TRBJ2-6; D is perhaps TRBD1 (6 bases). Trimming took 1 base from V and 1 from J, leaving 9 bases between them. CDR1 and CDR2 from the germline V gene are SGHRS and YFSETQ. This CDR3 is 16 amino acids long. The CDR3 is CASSLLGTSGANVLTF. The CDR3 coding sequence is TGCGCCAGCAGCTTGCTCGGGACATCTGGGGCCAACGTCCTGACTTTC. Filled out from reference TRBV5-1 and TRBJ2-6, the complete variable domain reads KAGVTQTPRYLIKTRGQQVTLSCSPISGHRSVSWYQQTPGQGLQFLFEYFSETQRNKGNFPGRFSGRQFSNSRSEMNVSTLELGDSALYLCASSLLGTSGANVLTFGAGSRLTVL.

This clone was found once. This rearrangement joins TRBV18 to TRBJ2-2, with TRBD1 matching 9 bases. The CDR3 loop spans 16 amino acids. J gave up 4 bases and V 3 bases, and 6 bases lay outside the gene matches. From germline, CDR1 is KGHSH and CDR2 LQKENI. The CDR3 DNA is TGTGCCAGCTCACCCAACCGGGACAGGGCCACCGGGGAGCTGTTTTTT. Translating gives CASSPNRDRATGELFF.

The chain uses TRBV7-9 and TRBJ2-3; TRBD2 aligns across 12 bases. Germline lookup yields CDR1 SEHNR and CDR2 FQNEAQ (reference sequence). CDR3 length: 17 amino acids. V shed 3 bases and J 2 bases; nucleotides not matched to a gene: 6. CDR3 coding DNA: TGTGCCAGCAGCTTTCGGACTAGCGGGGCTCCCACAGATACGCAGTATTTT. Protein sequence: CASSFRTSGAPTDTQYF.

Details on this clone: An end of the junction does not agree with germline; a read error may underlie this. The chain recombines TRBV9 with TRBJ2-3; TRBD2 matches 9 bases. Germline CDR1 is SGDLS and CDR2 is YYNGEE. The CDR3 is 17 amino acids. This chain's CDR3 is CASSVSSSGKLTDAQYF. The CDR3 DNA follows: TGTGCCAGCAGCGTCTCCTCTAGCGGGAAACTGACAGATGCGCAGTATTTT.

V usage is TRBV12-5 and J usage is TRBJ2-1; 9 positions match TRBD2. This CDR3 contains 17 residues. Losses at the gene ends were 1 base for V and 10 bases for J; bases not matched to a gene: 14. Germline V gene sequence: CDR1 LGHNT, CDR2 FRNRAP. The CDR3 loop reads CASGLGTGTSFYREQFF. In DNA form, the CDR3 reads TGTGCTAGTGGTTTGGGAACCGGGACTAGCTTTTATCGGGAGCAGTTCTTC.